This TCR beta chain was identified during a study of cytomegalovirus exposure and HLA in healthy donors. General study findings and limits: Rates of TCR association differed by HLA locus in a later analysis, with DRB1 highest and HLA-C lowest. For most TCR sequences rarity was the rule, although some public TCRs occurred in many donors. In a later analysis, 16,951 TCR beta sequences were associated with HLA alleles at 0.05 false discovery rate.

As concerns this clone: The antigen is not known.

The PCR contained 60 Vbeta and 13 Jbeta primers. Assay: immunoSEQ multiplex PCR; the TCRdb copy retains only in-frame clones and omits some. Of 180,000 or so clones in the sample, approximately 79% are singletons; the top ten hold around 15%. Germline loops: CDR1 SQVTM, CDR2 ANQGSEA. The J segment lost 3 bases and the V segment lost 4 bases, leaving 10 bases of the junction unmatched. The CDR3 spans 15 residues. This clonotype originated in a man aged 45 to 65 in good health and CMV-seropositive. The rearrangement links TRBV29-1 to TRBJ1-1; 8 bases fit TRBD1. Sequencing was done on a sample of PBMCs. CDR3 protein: CSVGDRRIVDTEAFF. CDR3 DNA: TGCAGCGTTGGGGACAGGAGGATTGTAGACACTGAAGCTTTCTTT.